This TCR beta chain was retrieved from a study of blood T cell repertoires in COVID-19. Across the study: COVID-19 samples, acute and convalescent, were from the United States, Italy and Spain. Sample material is recorded as cDNA or gDNA derived from T cells, B-cell-depleted T cells, or PBMCs.

The CDR3 totals 15 residues. Germline lookup yields CDR1 MNHNS and CDR2 SASEGT. Between the trimmed V and J ends, which lost 3 bases and 1 base, there was a span of 12 bases. While infection was still active, Seattle patients were enrolled and then followed longitudinally. How the authors handled the data: Estimated nucleated cell counts came from reference gene primer amplification. Assay: immunoSEQ multiplex PCR; the TCRdb copy retains only in-frame clones and omits some. V and J calls and clone size are those listed in that table; D and trimming were worked out from the DNA. The table records around 340,000 clones, around 90% of them present only once.

This clonotype originated in a woman aged 55-69 years with COVID-19, enrolled during active disease. The chain employs TRBV6-1 and TRBJ1-1, with D possibly matching TRBD1 (5 bases). Material: peripheral blood. The CDR3 DNA reads as TGTGCCAGCAGTGATGGGGCAGGCGGGAACACTGAAGCTTTCTTT. Translating gives CASSDGAGGNTEAFF.